The 8 T cell receptor beta chains in this list originate from one sample, sequenced in a study of cytomegalovirus exposure and HLA in healthy donors. Use of 60 Vbeta and 13 Jbeta primers characterized the PCR. Libraries were prepared by immunoSEQ multiplex PCR; TCRdb keeps only in-frame clonotypes and omits some of them. The sample shows around 150,000 clones, around nine tenths of them seen only once. Sequenced material: PBMCs. All receptors come from a woman in her 30s in good health and CMV-seronegative.

The V gene is TRBV5-1, the J gene TRBJ2-7; D is unresolved. Germline assignment: CDR1 SGHRS and CDR2 YFSETQ. Trimming took off 0 bases at V and 4 bases at J, with 5 bases between the two ends. The CDR3 totals 12 residues. For the CDR3, the DNA is TGCGCCAGCAGCTTGGTCCCTTACGAGCAGTACTTC. This codes for CASSLVPYEQYF.

The rearrangement links TRBV6-1 to TRBJ2-7, with 7 bases identical to TRBD1. Trimming took 7 bases from V and 2 from J; bases not matched to a gene: 11. Germline V gene data show CDR1 as MNHNS and CDR2 as SASEGT. This CDR3 is 15 amino acids long. CDR3 in DNA: TGTGCCAGCATGTTGCTCCGACAGGGAACCTACGAGCAGTACTTC. It specifies CASMLLRQGTYEQYF.

This clone has only one observation. The chain links TRBV5-1 to TRBJ2-3; 10 bases are a match to TRBD2. Germline V gene lookup returns CDR1 SGHRS and CDR2 YFSETQ. Losses at the gene ends were 4 bases for V and 6 bases for J; bases not matched to a gene: 14. The CDR3 is 17 residues long. The CDR3 DNA reads TGCGCCAGCAGCGGAAGACTAGCGGGCCCCGCAGGGGATACGCAGTATTTT. This sequence encodes CASSGRLAGPAGDTQYF.

The CDR3 region has the DNA TGTGCCAGCAGTGAGGGGACAGGGACCCTGAACACTGAAGCTTTCTTT. The encoded protein is CASSEGTGTLNTEAFF. The rearrangement uses TRBV25-1 and TRBJ1-1; 9 bases agree with TRBD1. V lost 3 bases, J lost 0 bases, and 5 bases stayed unmatched. Germline assignment: CDR1 MGHDK and CDR2 SYGVNS. The CDR3 runs to 16 residues.

The V gene is TRBV11-2, the J gene TRBJ1-4; 10 nucleotides line up with TRBD1. V shed 5 bases, J shed 9 bases, and the junction held 6 bases outside the gene matches. Germline V CDR1 and CDR2: SGHAT, FQNNGV. The CDR3 contains 14 residues. The CDR3 DNA reads as TGTGCCAGCAGCGGGGACAGGGGTAAACAAAAACTGTTTTTT. Residues: CASSGDRGKQKLFF.

This sequence joins TRBV10-1 and TRBJ2-1; TRBD1 might be the D (5 bases). Germline V gives CDR1 WNHNN, CDR2 SYGVQD (reference sequence). This CDR3 contains 13 residues. V was pared by 1 base and J by 12 bases, with 13 bases between. CDR3 in amino acids: CASSEFEQGTQFF. CDR3 nucleotide sequence: TGCGCCAGCAGTGAGTTTGAGCAGGGAACGCAGTTCTTC.

V and J are TRBV25-1 and TRBJ2-7; 8 nucleotides match TRBD1. Germline V gene lookup returns CDR1 MGHDK and CDR2 SYGVNS. The CDR3 extends over 16 amino acids. V shed 9 bases, J shed 4 bases, and the junction held 17 bases outside the gene matches. CDR3 sequence reads: CASRAQGAVDVYEQYF. In nucleotides, the CDR3 is TGTGCCAGTAGGGCCCAGGGGGCGGTTGATGTATACGAGCAGTACTTC.

The V call is TRBV28, the J call TRBJ2-1, with 7 bases that match TRBD2. CDR1 and CDR2 from the germline V gene are MDHEN and SYDVKM. V shed 7 bases, J shed 0 bases, and the junction held 9 bases outside the gene matches. The CDR3 is 16 residues long. The CDR3 DNA is TGTGCCAGCACTCAAGGCGGGAGAAGCTCCTACAATGAGCAGTTCTTC. It codes for CASTQGGRSSYNEQFF.